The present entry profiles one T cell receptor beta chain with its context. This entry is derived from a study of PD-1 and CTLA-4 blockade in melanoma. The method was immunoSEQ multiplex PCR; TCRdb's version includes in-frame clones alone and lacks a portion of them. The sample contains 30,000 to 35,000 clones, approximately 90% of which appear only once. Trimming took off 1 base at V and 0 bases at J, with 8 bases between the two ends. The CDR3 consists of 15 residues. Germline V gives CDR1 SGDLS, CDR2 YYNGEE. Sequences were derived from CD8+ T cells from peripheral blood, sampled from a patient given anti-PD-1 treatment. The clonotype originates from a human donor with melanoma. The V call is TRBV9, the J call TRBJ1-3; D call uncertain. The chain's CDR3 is CASSVSGLSGNTIYF. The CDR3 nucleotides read TGTGCCAGCAGCGTATCGGGCCTCTCTGGAAACACCATATATTTT.